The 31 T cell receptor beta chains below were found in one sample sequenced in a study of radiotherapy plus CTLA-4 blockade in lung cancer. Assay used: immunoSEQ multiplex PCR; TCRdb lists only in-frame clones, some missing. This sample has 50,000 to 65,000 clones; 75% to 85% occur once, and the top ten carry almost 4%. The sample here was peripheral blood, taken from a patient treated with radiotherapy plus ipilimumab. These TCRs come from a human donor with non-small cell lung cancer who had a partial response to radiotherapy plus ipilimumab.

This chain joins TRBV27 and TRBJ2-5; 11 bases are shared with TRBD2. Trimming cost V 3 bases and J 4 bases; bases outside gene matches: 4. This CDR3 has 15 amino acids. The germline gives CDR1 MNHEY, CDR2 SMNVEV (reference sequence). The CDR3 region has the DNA TGTGCCAGCAGTTTGGTAGCGGGGGGGCTAGAGACCCAGTACTTC. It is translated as CASSLVAGGLETQYF.

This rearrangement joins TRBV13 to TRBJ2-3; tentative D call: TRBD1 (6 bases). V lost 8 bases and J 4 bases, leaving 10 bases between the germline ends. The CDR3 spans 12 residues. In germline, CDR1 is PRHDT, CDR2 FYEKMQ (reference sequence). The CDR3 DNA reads TGTGCCAGCGGAGAGGGGGCAGATACGCAGTATTTT. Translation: CASGEGADTQYF.

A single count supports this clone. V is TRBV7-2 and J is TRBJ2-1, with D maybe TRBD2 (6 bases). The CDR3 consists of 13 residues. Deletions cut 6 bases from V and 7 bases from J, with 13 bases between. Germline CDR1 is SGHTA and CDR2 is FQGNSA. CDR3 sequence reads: CASSLDRGNEQFF. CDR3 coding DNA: TGTGCCAGCAGTCTTGATCGGGGGAATGAGCAGTTCTTC.

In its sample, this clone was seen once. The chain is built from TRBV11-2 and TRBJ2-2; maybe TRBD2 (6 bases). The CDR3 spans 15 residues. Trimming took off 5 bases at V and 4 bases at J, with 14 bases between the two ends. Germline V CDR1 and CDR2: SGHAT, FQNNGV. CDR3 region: CASSASGLSTGELFF. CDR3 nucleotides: TGTGCCAGCAGCGCCTCGGGACTGAGCACCGGGGAGCTGTTTTTT.

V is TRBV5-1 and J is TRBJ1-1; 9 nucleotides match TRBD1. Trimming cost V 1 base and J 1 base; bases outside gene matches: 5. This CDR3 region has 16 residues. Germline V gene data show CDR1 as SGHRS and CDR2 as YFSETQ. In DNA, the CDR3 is TGCGCCAGCAGCTTGATGCCGGGACAGGGGAACACTGAAGCTTTCTTT. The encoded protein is CASSLMPGQGNTEAFF. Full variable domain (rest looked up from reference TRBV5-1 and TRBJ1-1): KAGVTQTPRYLIKTRGQQVTLSCSPISGHRSVSWYQQTPGQGLQFLFEYFSETQRNKGNFPGRFSGRQFSNSRSEMNVSTLELGDSALYLCASSLMPGQGNTEAFFGQGTRLTVV.

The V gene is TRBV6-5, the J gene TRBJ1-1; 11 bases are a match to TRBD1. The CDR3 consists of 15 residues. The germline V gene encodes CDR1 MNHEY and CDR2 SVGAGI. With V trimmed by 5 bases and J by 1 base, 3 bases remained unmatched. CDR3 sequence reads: CASSRDRGGNTEAFF. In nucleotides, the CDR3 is TGTGCCAGCAGTCGGGACAGGGGGGGGAACACTGAAGCTTTCTTT.

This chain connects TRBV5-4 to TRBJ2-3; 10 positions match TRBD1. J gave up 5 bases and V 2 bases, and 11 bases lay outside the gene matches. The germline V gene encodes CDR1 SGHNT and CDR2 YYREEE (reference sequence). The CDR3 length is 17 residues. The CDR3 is CASSFTLGTGARDTQYF. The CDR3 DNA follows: TGTGCCAGCAGCTTCACCCTTGGGACAGGGGCGAGAGATACGCAGTATTTT. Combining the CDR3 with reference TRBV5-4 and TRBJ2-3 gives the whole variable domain ETGVTQSPTHLIKTRGQQVTLRCSSQSGHNTVSWYQQALGQGPQFIFQYYREEENGRGNFPPRFSGLQFPNYSSELNVNALELDDSALYLCASSFTLGTGARDTQYFGPGTRLTVL.

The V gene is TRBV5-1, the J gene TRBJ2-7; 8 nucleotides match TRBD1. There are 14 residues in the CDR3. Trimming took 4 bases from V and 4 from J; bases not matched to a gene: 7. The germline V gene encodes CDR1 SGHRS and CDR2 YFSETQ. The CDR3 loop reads CASSPRDRSYEQYF. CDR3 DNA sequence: TGCGCCAGCAGCCCGAGGGACAGGTCGTACGAGCAGTACTTC.

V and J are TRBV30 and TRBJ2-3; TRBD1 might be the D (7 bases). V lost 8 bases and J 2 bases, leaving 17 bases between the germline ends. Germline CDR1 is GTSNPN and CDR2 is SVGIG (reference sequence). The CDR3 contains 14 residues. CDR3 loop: CARRQGGNTDTQYF. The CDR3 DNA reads TGTGCCCGACGACAGGGCGGGAACACAGATACGCAGTATTTT.

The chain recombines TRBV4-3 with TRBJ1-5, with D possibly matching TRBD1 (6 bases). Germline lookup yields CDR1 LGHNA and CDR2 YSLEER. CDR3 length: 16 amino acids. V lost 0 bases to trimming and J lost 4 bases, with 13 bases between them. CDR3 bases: TGCGCCAGCAGCCAAGAACCGGGACAAACTAATCAGCCCCAGCATTTT. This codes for CASSQEPGQTNQPQHF.

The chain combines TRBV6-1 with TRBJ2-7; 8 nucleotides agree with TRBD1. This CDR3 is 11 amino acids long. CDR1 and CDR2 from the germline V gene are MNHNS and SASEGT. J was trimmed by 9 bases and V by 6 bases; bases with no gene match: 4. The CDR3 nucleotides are TGTGCCAGCAGGGACAGGGTTGGGCAGTACTTC. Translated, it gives CASRDRVGQYF.

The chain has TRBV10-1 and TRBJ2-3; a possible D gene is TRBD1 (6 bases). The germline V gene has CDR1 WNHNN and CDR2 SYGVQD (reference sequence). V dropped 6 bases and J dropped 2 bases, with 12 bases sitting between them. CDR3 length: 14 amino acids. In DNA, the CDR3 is TGCGCCAGCAGCAACAGGGATGACACAGATACGCAGTATTTT. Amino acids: CASSNRDDTDTQYF.

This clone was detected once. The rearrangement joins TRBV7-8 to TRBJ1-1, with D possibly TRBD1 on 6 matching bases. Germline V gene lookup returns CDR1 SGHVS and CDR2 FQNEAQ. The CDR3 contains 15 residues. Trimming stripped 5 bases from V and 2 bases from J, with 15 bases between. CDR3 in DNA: TGTGCCAGCAGCAAGTCGAACAGGGATAACACTGAAGCTTTCTTT. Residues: CASSKSNRDNTEAFF.

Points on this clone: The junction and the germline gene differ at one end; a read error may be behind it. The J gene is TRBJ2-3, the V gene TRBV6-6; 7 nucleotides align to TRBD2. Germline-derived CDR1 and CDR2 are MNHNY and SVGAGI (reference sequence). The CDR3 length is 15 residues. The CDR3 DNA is TGTGCCGGCAGAGCAACGGGACTACGCGCTGATACGCAGTATTTT. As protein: CAGRATGLRADTQYF.

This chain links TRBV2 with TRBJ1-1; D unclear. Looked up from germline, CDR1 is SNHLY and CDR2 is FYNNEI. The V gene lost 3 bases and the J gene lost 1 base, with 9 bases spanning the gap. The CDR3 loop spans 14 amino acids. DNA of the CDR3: TGTGCCAGCAGTGACCAACAGCAGAACACTGAAGCTTTCTTT. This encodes CASSDQQQNTEAFF.

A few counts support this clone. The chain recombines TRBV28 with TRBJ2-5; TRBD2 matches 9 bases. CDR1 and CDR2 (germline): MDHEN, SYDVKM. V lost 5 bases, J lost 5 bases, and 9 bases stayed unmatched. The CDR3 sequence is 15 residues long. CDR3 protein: CASSPLAGAGETQYF. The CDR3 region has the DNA TGTGCCAGCAGTCCTTTAGCGGGGGCAGGGGAGACCCAGTACTTC.

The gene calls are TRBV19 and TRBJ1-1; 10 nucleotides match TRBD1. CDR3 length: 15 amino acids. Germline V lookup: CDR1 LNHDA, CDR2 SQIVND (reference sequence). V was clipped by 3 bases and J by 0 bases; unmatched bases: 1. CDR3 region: CASSMTGGMNTEAFF. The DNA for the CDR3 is TGTGCCAGTAGTATGACAGGGGGCATGAACACTGAAGCTTTCTTT.

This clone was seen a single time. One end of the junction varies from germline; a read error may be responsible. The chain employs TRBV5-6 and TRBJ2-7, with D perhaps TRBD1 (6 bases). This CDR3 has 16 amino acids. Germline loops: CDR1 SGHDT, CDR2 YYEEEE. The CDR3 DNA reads TGTGCCAACAGCTTAAGGGGACATCTGAGCTCCTACGAGCAGTACTTC. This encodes CANSLRGHLSSYEQYF. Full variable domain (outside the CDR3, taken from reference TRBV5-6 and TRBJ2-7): DAGVTQSPTHLIKTRGQQVTLRCSPKSGHDTVSWYQQALGQGPQFIFQYYEEEERQRGNFPDRFSGHQFPNYSSELNVNALLLGDSALYLCANSLRGHLSSYEQYFGPGTRLTVT.

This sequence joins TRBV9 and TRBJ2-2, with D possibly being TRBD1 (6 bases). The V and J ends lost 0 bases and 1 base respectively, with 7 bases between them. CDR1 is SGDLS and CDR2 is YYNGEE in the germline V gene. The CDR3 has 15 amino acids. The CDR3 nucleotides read TGTGCCAGCAGCGTAGGGACAGTGAACACCGGGGAGCTGTTTTTT. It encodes CASSVGTVNTGELFF.

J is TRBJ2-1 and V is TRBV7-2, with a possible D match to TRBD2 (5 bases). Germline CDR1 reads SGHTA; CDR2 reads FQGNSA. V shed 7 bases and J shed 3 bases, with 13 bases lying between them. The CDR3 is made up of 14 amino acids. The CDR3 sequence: CASKERFNYNEQFF. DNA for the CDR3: TGTGCCAGCAAGGAGCGGTTCAACTACAATGAGCAGTTCTTC.

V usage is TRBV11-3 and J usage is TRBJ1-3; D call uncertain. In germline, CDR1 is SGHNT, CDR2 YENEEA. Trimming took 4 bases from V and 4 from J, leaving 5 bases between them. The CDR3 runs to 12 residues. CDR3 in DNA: TGTGCCAGCAGCTCGGGAGGAAACACCATATATTTT. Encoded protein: CASSSGGNTIYF.

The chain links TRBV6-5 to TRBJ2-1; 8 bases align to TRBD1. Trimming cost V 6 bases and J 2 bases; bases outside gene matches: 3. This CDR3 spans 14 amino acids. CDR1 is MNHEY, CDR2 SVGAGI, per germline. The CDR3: CASRPQGAYNEQFF. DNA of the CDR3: TGTGCCAGCAGGCCACAGGGGGCCTACAATGAGCAGTTCTTC.

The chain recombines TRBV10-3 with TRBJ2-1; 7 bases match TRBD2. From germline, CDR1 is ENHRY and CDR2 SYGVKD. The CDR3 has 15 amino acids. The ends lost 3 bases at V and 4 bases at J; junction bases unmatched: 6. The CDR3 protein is CAISESLADYNEQFF. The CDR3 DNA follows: TGTGCCATCAGTGAATCCCTAGCGGATTACAATGAGCAGTTCTTC.

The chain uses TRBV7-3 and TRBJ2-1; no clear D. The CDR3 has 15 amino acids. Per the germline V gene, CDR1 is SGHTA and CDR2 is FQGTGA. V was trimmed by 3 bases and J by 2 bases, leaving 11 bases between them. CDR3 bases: TGTGCCAGCAGCTTCTCCGCGGCCCCCTACAATGAGCAGTTCTTC. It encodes CASSFSAAPYNEQFF.

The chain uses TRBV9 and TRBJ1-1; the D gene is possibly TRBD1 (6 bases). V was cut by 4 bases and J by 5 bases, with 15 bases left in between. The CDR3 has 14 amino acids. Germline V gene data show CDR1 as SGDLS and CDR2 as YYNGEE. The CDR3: CASSTHRVGTEAFF. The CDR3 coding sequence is TGTGCCAGCAGCACCCACAGGGTCGGGACTGAAGCTTTCTTT. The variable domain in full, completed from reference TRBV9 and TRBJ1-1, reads DSGVTQTPKHLITATGQRVTLRCSPRSGDLSVYWYQQSLDQGLQFLIQYYNGEERAKGNILERFSAQQFPDLHSELNLSSLELGDSALYFCASSTHRVGTEAFFGQGTRLTVV.

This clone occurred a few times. The CDR3 is CASSPGVFTEAFF. CDR3 sequence (DNA): TGTGCCAGCAGTCCTGGAGTGTTCACTGAAGCTTTCTTT. This chain uses TRBV6-1 with TRBJ1-1; no definite D call. This CDR3 has 13 residues. Looked up from germline, CDR1 is MNHNS and CDR2 is SASEGT. V was shortened by 5 bases and J by 4 bases, with 11 bases between the two germline ends.

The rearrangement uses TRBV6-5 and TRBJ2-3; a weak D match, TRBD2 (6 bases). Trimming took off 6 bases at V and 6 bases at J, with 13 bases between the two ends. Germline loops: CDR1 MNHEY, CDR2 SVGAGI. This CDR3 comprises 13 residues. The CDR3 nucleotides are TGTGCCAGCAGCCCATGGGACTTGGATACGCAGTATTTT. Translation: CASSPWDLDTQYF.

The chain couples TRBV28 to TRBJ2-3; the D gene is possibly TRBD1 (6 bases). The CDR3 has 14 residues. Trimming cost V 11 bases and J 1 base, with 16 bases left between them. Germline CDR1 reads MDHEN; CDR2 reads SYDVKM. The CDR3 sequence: CAWQQDSRTDTQYF. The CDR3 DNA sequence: TGTGCCTGGCAACAGGACAGCCGCACAGATACGCAGTATTTT.

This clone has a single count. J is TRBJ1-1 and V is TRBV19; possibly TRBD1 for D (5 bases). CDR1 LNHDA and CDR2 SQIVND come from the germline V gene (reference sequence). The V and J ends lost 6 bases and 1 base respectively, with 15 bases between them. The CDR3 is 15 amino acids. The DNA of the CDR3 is TGTGCCAGTAGGCCCTCGGGGGGACCGAACACTGAAGCTTTCTTT. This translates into CASRPSGGPNTEAFF.

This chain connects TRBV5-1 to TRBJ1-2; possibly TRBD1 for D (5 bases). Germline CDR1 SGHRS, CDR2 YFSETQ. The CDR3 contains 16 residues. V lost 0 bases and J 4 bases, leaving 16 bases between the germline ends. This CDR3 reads CASSLAGQGGGYGYTF. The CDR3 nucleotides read TGCGCCAGCAGCTTGGCCGGGCAGGGAGGCGGCTATGGCTACACCTTC.

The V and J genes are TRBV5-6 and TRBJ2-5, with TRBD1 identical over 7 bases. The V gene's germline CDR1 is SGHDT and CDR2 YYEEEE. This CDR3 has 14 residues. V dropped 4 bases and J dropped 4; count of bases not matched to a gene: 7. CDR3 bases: TGTGCCAGCAGCACCTCCGACAGGGTAGAGACCCAGTACTTC. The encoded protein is CASSTSDRVETQYF.